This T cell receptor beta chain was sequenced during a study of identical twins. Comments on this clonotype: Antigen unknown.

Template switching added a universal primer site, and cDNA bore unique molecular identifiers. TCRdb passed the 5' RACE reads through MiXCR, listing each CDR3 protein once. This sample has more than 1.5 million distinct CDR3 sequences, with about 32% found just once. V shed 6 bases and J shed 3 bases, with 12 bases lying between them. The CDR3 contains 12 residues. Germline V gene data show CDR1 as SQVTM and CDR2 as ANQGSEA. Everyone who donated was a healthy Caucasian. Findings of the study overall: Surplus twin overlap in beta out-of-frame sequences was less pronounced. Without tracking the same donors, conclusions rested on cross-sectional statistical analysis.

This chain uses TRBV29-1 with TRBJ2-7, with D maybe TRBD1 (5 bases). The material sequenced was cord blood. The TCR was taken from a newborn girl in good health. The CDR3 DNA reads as TGCAGCGTCGCCGGACACCACTACGAGCAGTACTTC. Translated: CSVAGHHYEQYF.